A single sample gave rise to the 6 T cell receptor beta chains below, sequenced in a study of blood T cell repertoires in COVID-19. Sequencing was performed with immunoSEQ multiplex PCR; in TCRdb, only in-frame clones are kept and a portion is missing. The sample lists tens of thousands of clones; roughly four fifths were seen once. Sequencing was performed on peripheral blood. These receptor sequences come from a woman aged 55 to 70 with acute or convalescent COVID-19.

This clone was seen more than once but under ten times. The chain has TRBV10-1 and TRBJ1-3, with D unresolved. The CDR3 sequence is 13 residues long. The V end lost 4 bases, the J end lost 0 bases, and 4 bases lay between the germline ends. Germline V gene sequence: CDR1 WNHNN, CDR2 SYGVQD (reference sequence). CDR3 loop: CASSASSGNTIYF. The CDR3 coding sequence is TGCGCCAGCAGTGCCAGCTCTGGAAACACCATATATTTT.

This clone was seen only once. The CDR3, as DNA: TGTGCCAGCAGCGTAGGGGCCACAGGCGGCGGCTACACCTTC. Translated: CASSVGATGGGYTF. The J gene is TRBJ1-2, the V gene TRBV9; perhaps TRBD1 as D (5 bases). Germline-derived CDR1 and CDR2 are SGDLS and YYNGEE. V was cut by 0 bases and J by 8 bases, with 14 bases left in between. This CDR3 is 14 amino acids long.

The chain combines TRBV6-5 with TRBJ1-1; tentative D call: TRBD1 (5 bases). Germline V gives CDR1 MNHEY, CDR2 SVGAGI. V was cut by 6 bases and J by 1 base, with 15 bases left in between. This CDR3 spans 15 amino acids. CDR3: CASRVSSQGNTEAFF. For the CDR3, the DNA is TGTGCCAGCAGGGTCTCCTCCCAGGGGAACACTGAAGCTTTCTTT.

This chain connects TRBV7-2 to TRBJ1-6; no definite D call. Germline V gene sequence: CDR1 SGHTA, CDR2 FQGNSA. V was shortened by 5 bases and J by 0 bases, with 14 bases between the two germline ends. CDR3 size: 17 residues. CDR3: CASSPDKFLSYNSPLHF. Written as DNA, the CDR3 is TGTGCCAGCAGCCCTGACAAGTTCCTCTCCTATAATTCACCCCTCCACTTT.

The V call is TRBV28, the J call TRBJ1-3; possibly TRBD1 for D (6 bases). This CDR3 has 16 amino acids. Germline lookup yields CDR1 MDHEN and CDR2 SYDVKM. Deletions cut 1 base from V and 0 bases from J, with 10 bases between. The CDR3 sequence is CASSLSRGSSGNTIYF. As DNA, the CDR3 is TGTGCCAGCAGTTTATCCAGGGGAAGCTCTGGAAACACCATATATTTT.

The V and J genes are TRBV6-5 and TRBJ2-7, with D maybe TRBD2 (5 bases). This CDR3 is 15 amino acids long. The V gene lost 2 bases and the J gene lost 2 bases, with 13 bases spanning the gap. Germline V gene sequence: CDR1 MNHEY, CDR2 SVGAGI. CDR3 protein: CASSYRRTTPYEQYF. CDR3 nucleotide sequence: TGTGCCAGCAGTTACAGGAGGACCACACCCTACGAGCAGTACTTC.